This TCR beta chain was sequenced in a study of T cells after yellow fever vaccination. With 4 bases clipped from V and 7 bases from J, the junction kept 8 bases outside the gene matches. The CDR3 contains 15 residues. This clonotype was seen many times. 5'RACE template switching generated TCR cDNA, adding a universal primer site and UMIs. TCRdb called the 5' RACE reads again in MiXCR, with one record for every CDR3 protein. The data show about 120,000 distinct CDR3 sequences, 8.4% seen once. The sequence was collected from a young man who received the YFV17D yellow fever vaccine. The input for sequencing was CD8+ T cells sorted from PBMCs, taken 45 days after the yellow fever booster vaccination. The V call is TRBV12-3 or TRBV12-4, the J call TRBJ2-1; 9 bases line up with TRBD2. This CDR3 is CASSSGTSMGNEQFF. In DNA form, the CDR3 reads TGTGCCAGCAGTTCCGGGACTAGCATGGGGAATGAGCAGTTCTTC.